Listed below are T cell receptor beta chains from one sample, sequenced in a study of T cells in Graves' hyperthyroidism and ophthalmopathy. TCRdb re-called the multiplex PCR reads with MiXCR, one entry per CDR3 protein. The table lists about 360,000 distinct CDR3 sequences, roughly 13% of them singletons. The sample consisted of blood. The receptor source for this set is a man aged 25 to 40 with Graves' hyperthyroidism that later progressed to Graves' ophthalmopathy. Each CDR3 is given with its conserved first and last residue. Fields, in order: CDR3 protein, CDR3 DNA, V gene, clone size, CDR3 length, D gene, J gene. The D gene is left open where the match is weak. Clone size, where shown, is once, few, many, or a class for clones that have expanded.

CDR3: CASSGVGSGNTIYF
DNA: TGTGCCAGCAGCGGGGTAGGATCTGGAAACACCATATATTTT
V: TRBV7-6
size: -
length: 14
D: -
J: TRBJ1-3

CDR3: CASSGTAFYEQYF
DNA: TGTGCCAGCTCCGGGACAGCCTTTTACGAGCAGTACTTC
V: TRBV28
size: many
length: 13
D: TRBD1
J: TRBJ2-7

CDR3: CATGQGLSYEQYF
DNA: TGTGCCACCGGACAGGGACTCTCCTACGAGCAGTACTTC
V: TRBV15
size: few
length: 13
D: TRBD1
J: TRBJ2-7

CDR3: CASSWTGGDGYTF
DNA: TGCGCCAGCAGCTGGACAGGAGGGGATGGCTACACCTTC
V: TRBV5-1
size: -
length: 13
D: TRBD1
J: TRBJ1-2

CDR3: CASSLGTGIRSGELFF
DNA: TGCGCCAGCAGCTTGGGTACAGGGATAAGGTCCGGGGAGCTGTTTTTT
V: TRBV5-1
size: -
length: 16
D: -
J: TRBJ2-2

CDR3: CASSFAGTGNTEAFF
DNA: TGTGCCAGCAGTTTCGCCGGGACAGGGAACACTGAAGCTTTCTTT
V: TRBV12-3/TRBV12-4
size: -
length: 15
D: TRBD1
J: TRBJ1-1

CDR3: CASSLSLVSPRGYTF
DNA: TGTGCCAGCAGTTTATCGCTGGTCTCCCCCAGGGGCTACACCTTC
V: TRBV27
size: many
length: 15
D: -
J: TRBJ1-2

CDR3: CASKKGGDPQNQPQHF
DNA: TGTGCCAGCAAAAAGGGGGGCGATCCTCAAAATCAGCCCCAGCATTTT
V: TRBV6-1
size: -
length: 16
D: -
J: TRBJ1-5

CDR3: CASSLVRSGGSTDTQYF
DNA: TGCGCCAGCAGCTTGGTCCGAAGCGGGGGGAGCACAGATACGCAGTATTTT
V: TRBV5-1
size: -
length: 17
D: TRBD2
J: TRBJ2-3

CDR3: CASSMGLYNEQFF
DNA: TGTGCCAGTAGTATGGGCCTGTACAATGAGCAGTTCTTC
V: TRBV19
size: -
length: 13
D: -
J: TRBJ2-1

CDR3: CASSPGARGEQFF
DNA: TGCGCCAGCAGCCCGGGAGCCAGGGGTGAGCAGTTCTTC
V: TRBV10-1
size: -
length: 13
D: -
J: TRBJ2-1

CDR3: CASSEREGGPYEQFF
DNA: TGTGCCAGCAGTGAACGGGAGGGGGGGCCCTATGAGCAGTTCTTC
V: TRBV25-1
size: many
length: 15
D: TRBD2
J: TRBJ2-1

CDR3: CASRVNEKLFF
DNA: TGTGCCAGCAGGGTAAATGAAAAACTGTTTTTT
V: TRBV6-1
size: -
length: 11
D: -
J: TRBJ1-4

CDR3: CASSLGLRLAGMETQYF
DNA: TGTGCCAGCAGCTTAGGCTTGAGACTAGCGGGGATGGAGACCCAGTACTTC
V: TRBV7-8
size: -
length: 17
D: TRBD2
J: TRBJ2-5

CDR3: CASSYSYNSPLHF
DNA: TGTGCCAGCAGTTACAGCTATAATTCACCCCTCCACTTT
V: TRBV6-1
size: many
length: 13
D: -
J: TRBJ1-6

CDR3: CASSVQAADTQYF
DNA: TGTGCCAGCAGCGTCCAGGCCGCAGATACGCAGTATTTT
V: TRBV9
size: few
length: 13
D: -
J: TRBJ2-3

CDR3: CASSLGLISETQYF
DNA: TGCGCCAGCAGCTTAGGGCTGATTTCTGAGACCCAGTACTTC
V: TRBV5-1
size: many
length: 14
D: -
J: TRBJ2-5

CDR3: CASSLRDSYYEQYF
DNA: TGTGCCAGCAGTTTACGGGACAGTTACTACGAGCAGTACTTC
V: TRBV28
size: many
length: 14
D: TRBD1
J: TRBJ2-7

CDR3: CASKTDLNSPLHF
DNA: TGTGCCAGCAAGACAGACCTTAATTCACCCCTCCACTTT
V: TRBV7-6
size: -
length: 13
D: -
J: TRBJ1-6

CDR3: CASSAPSGGPTDTQYF
DNA: TGTGCCAGCAGCGCACCTAGCGGGGGGCCCACAGATACGCAGTATTTT
V: TRBV7-9
size: few
length: 16
D: TRBD2
J: TRBJ2-3

CDR3: CASSSGTVNEKLFF
DNA: TGTGCCAGCAGTTCCGGGACAGTTAATGAAAAACTGTTTTTT
V: TRBV28
size: many
length: 14
D: TRBD1
J: TRBJ1-4

CDR3: CSVQLLARGEQFF
DNA: TGCAGCGTTCAGTTACTAGCTCGCGGTGAGCAGTTCTTC
V: TRBV29-1
size: few
length: 13
D: -
J: TRBJ2-1

CDR3: CASSTPRLPAYTDTQYF
DNA: TGTGCCAGCAGCACCCCCCGGCTTCCGGCTTACACAGATACGCAGTATTTT
V: TRBV11-2
size: many
length: 17
D: -
J: TRBJ2-3

CDR3: CSARDRQWAKNIQYF
DNA: TGCAGTGCTAGAGATCGACAGTGGGCCAAAAACATTCAGTACTTC
V: TRBV20-1
size: few
length: 15
D: -
J: TRBJ2-4

CDR3: CASSFVDSSNQPQHF
DNA: TGTGCCAGCAGTTTTGTGGACAGTAGCAATCAGCCCCAGCATTTT
V: TRBV12-3/TRBV12-4
size: few
length: 15
D: -
J: TRBJ1-5

CDR3: CSAAGGKVADTQYF
DNA: TGCAGTGCAGCAGGGGGGAAGGTGGCAGATACGCAGTATTTT
V: TRBV20-1
size: -
length: 14
D: -
J: TRBJ2-3

CDR3: CSARDPTGAHNSPLHF
DNA: TGCAGTGCTAGAGATCCGACAGGGGCCCATAATTCACCCCTCCACTTT
V: TRBV20-1
size: -
length: 16
D: TRBD1
J: TRBJ1-6

CDR3: CASSLSQGRYGYTF
DNA: TGTGCCAGCAGCTTATCGCAGGGGCGGTATGGCTACACCTTC
V: TRBV7-9
size: few
length: 14
D: -
J: TRBJ1-2

CDR3: CASSVTGTLNTGELFF
DNA: TGTGCCAGCAGCGTAACCGGGACACTGAACACCGGGGAGCTGTTTTTT
V: TRBV9
size: few
length: 16
D: -
J: TRBJ2-2

CDR3: CSASLDSSYEQYF
DNA: TGCAGTGCTAGTTTGGACAGCAGCTACGAGCAGTACTTC
V: TRBV20-1
size: many
length: 13
D: -
J: TRBJ2-7

CDR3: CASSWDRPSYEQYF
DNA: TGTGCCAGCAGCTGGGACCGACCCTCCTACGAGCAGTACTTC
V: TRBV11-2
size: many
length: 14
D: -
J: TRBJ2-7

CDR3: CASILGFQAFF
DNA: TGTGCCAGCATTTTAGGATTCCAAGCTTTCTTT
V: TRBV6-5
size: many
length: 11
D: -
J: TRBJ1-1

CDR3: CASSERIGYGYTF
DNA: TGTGCCAGCAGTGAGAGGATTGGCTATGGCTACACCTTC
V: TRBV9
size: few
length: 13
D: -
J: TRBJ1-2

CDR3: CASKTGGITGELFF
DNA: TGTGCCAGCAAGACAGGGGGGATAACCGGGGAGCTGTTTTTT
V: TRBV2
size: many
length: 14
D: TRBD1
J: TRBJ2-2

CDR3: CASSLGQGGGYQPQHF
DNA: TGCGCCAGCAGCCTCGGACAGGGAGGCGGTTATCAGCCCCAGCATTTT
V: TRBV4-1
size: -
length: 16
D: TRBD1
J: TRBJ1-5

CDR3: CSVVLRLRETQYF
DNA: TGCAGCGTTGTCTTGAGGCTACGAGAGACCCAGTACTTC
V: TRBV29-1
size: -
length: 13
D: -
J: TRBJ2-5

CDR3: CASNGQGISGNTIYF
DNA: TGTGCCAGCAACGGACAGGGGATCTCTGGAAACACCATATATTTT
V: TRBV6-1
size: few
length: 15
D: TRBD1
J: TRBJ1-3

CDR3: CATSDGEPNYGYTF
DNA: TGTGCCACCAGTGACGGGGAACCGAACTATGGCTACACCTTC
V: TRBV24-1
size: few
length: 14
D: -
J: TRBJ1-2

CDR3: CASDLLGGGYGYTF
DNA: TGTGCCAGCGACTTGCTCGGGGGAGGCTATGGCTACACCTTC
V: TRBV11-3
size: few
length: 14
D: -
J: TRBJ1-2

CDR3: CASSYGTEGGNTIYF
DNA: TGTGCCAGCAGTTACGGGACAGAGGGAGGAAACACCATATATTTT
V: TRBV6-6
size: many
length: 15
D: TRBD1
J: TRBJ1-3

CDR3: CSSVGLTDEQYF
DNA: TGCAGTTCCGTTGGACTAACCGACGAGCAGTACTTC
V: TRBV20-1
size: few
length: 12
D: -
J: TRBJ2-7

CDR3: CASSERLAGGLNTGELFF
DNA: TGTGCCAGCAGCGAACGACTAGCGGGGGGGCTTAACACCGGGGAGCTGTTTTTT
V: TRBV7-9
size: few
length: 18
D: TRBD2
J: TRBJ2-2

CDR3: CASSLMDNSNQPQHF
DNA: TGTGCCAGCAGCTTGATGGACAATAGCAATCAGCCCCAGCATTTT
V: TRBV7-2
size: many
length: 15
D: -
J: TRBJ1-5

CDR3: CARGGSGNTIYF
DNA: TGCGCAAGAGGAGGCTCTGGAAACACCATATATTTT
V: TRBV20-1
size: -
length: 12
D: -
J: TRBJ1-3

CDR3: CASSQGQNRAGYTF
DNA: TGCGCCAGCAGCCAAGGACAGAACAGGGCTGGCTACACCTTC
V: TRBV4-1
size: -
length: 14
D: -
J: TRBJ1-2

CDR3: CASSHRGNTGELFF
DNA: TGCGCCAGCAGCCACAGGGGGAACACCGGGGAGCTGTTTTTT
V: TRBV4-1
size: -
length: 14
D: -
J: TRBJ2-2

CDR3: CASRQGLNYEQYF
DNA: TGTGCCAGCAGGCAAGGATTGAACTACGAGCAGTACTTC
V: TRBV3-1
size: -
length: 13
D: -
J: TRBJ2-7

CDR3: CASSLVGGANIQYF
DNA: TGTGCCAGCAGTTTAGTTGGGGGAGCAAACATTCAGTACTTC
V: TRBV27
size: few
length: 14
D: -
J: TRBJ2-4

CDR3: CASSLGHNQPQHF
DNA: TGTGCCAGCAGCTTAGGCCACAATCAGCCCCAGCATTTT
V: TRBV7-2
size: many
length: 13
D: -
J: TRBJ1-5

CDR3: CASRGNRGSSSYGYTF
DNA: TGTGCCAGCAGGGGAAACAGGGGGTCCTCCTCCTATGGCTACACCTTC
V: TRBV6-1
size: many
length: 16
D: TRBD1
J: TRBJ1-2

CDR3: CASSLRGTSGRAGEQFF
DNA: TGTGCCAGCAGTTTACGAGGTACTAGCGGGAGGGCCGGTGAGCAGTTCTTC
V: TRBV28
size: -
length: 17
D: TRBD2
J: TRBJ2-1

CDR3: CASSFRDGYNEQFF
DNA: TGTGCCAGCAGCTTTCGGGACGGGTACAATGAGCAGTTCTTC
V: TRBV7-9
size: many
length: 14
D: -
J: TRBJ2-1

CDR3: CASSELGGKANYGYTF
DNA: TGTGCCAGCAGCGAATTAGGGGGTAAAGCTAACTATGGCTACACCTTC
V: TRBV7-9
size: -
length: 16
D: -
J: TRBJ1-2

CDR3: CASSPRGQQETQYF
DNA: TGTGCCAGCTCACCACGGGGACAGCAAGAGACCCAGTACTTC
V: TRBV18
size: -
length: 14
D: TRBD1
J: TRBJ2-5

CDR3: CASRIGQLNTEAFF
DNA: TGTGCCAGCCGAATTGGGCAGTTAAACACTGAAGCTTTCTTT
V: TRBV27
size: -
length: 14
D: -
J: TRBJ1-1

CDR3: CASSQTGRDYNEQFF
DNA: TGTGCCAGCAGCCAAACGGGACGGGACTACAATGAGCAGTTCTTC
V: TRBV3-1
size: many
length: 15
D: -
J: TRBJ2-1

CDR3: CSARDPSQTETQYF
DNA: TGCAGTGCTAGAGATCCCAGCCAGACAGAGACCCAGTACTTC
V: TRBV20-1
size: -
length: 14
D: -
J: TRBJ2-5

CDR3: CASSLKRSSGGQETQYF
DNA: TGTGCCAGCAGCTTAAAAAGGTCTAGCGGGGGGCAAGAGACCCAGTACTTC
V: TRBV11-3
size: many
length: 17
D: TRBD2
J: TRBJ2-5

CDR3: CASSGSGQDEQYF
DNA: TGTGCCAGCAGCGGATCGGGACAGGATGAGCAGTACTTC
V: TRBV9
size: -
length: 13
D: TRBD1
J: TRBJ2-7